This TCR beta chain stems from a study of T cell repertoires in aging, cancer and after chemotherapy. Study as a whole: Six age groups, ranging from 30 or younger to 70 or older, included the donors.

TRB rearrangements spanning V, D and J were amplified using mixed TRB-A/B primers. TCRdb recomputed calls from the multiplex PCR reads with MiXCR, one row per CDR3 protein. The sample holds about 5,200 distinct CDR3 sequences, roughly 26% seen once. This clonotype has a handful of counts. V was cut by 0 bases and J by 0 bases, with 9 bases left in between. The CDR3 has 15 residues. Germline V gene data show CDR1 as MNHEY and CDR2 as SVGAGI. TCR beta rearrangements were amplified from peripheral blood genomic DNA. Sequences were obtained from blood. V is TRBV6-5 and J is TRBJ2-7; perhaps TRBD2 as D (6 bases). The TCR was taken from a human donor in good health. CDR3 sequence (DNA): TGTGCCAGCAGTTACTCAGACGGGAGCTCCTACGAGCAGTACTTC. This sequence encodes CASSYSDGSSYEQYF.